What follows are 32 T cell receptor beta chains derived from one specimen sequenced in a study of blood T cell repertoires in COVID-19. The method was immunoSEQ multiplex PCR; TCRdb's version includes in-frame clones alone and lacks a portion of them. The sample has a few hundred thousand clones; about nine tenths are singletons. Sequencing input: peripheral blood. These receptors originate from a woman in her forties or fifties with acute or convalescent COVID-19.

The V gene is TRBV3-1 (or the pseudogene TRBV3-2), the J gene TRBJ1-2; TRBD1 agrees at 8 bases. V was pared by 4 bases and J by 4 bases, with 5 bases of the junction left unmatched. Looked up from germline, CDR1 is LGHDT and CDR2 is YNNKEL (reference sequence). The CDR3 sequence is 14 residues long. The CDR3 protein is CASSRGTGGYGYTF. The CDR3 nucleotides are TGTGCCAGCAGCCGTGGAACAGGGGGCTATGGCTACACCTTC.

J is TRBJ2-1 and V is TRBV16; 12 bases align to TRBD2. Losses at the gene ends were 0 bases for V and 6 bases for J; bases not matched to a gene: 3. CDR1 and CDR2 (germline): KGHSY, FQNENV. The length of the CDR3 is 16 residues. In DNA, the CDR3 is TGTGCCAGCAGCCAATCCCTAGCGGGGGGGCGCAATGAGCAGTTCTTC. Amino acid sequence: CASSQSLAGGRNEQFF.

The V and J genes are TRBV20-1 and TRBJ2-7, with D perhaps TRBD1 (6 bases). The CDR3 has 12 residues. The germline V gene encodes CDR1 DFQATT and CDR2 SNEGSKA (reference sequence). V was trimmed by 3 bases and J by 4 bases, leaving 10 bases between them. In DNA form, the CDR3 reads TGCAGTGCTAGTACAGGGAATTACGAGCAGTACTTC. This gives the protein CSASTGNYEQYF.

The V gene is TRBV9, the J gene TRBJ2-5, with D perhaps TRBD2 (5 bases). CDR1 and CDR2 from the germline V gene are SGDLS and YYNGEE. Trimming removed 0 bases from V and 2 bases from J, with 11 bases in between. This CDR3 is built from 15 residues. In DNA form, the CDR3 reads TGTGCCAGCAGCGTAGACGAGGGATATCAAGAGACCCAGTACTTC. Protein sequence: CASSVDEGYQETQYF.

This clone appeared a few times. The rearrangement links TRBV18 to TRBJ2-7, with a possible D match to TRBD1 (6 bases). Trimming pared 5 bases from V and 2 bases from J, leaving 19 bases between. From germline, CDR1 is KGHSH and CDR2 LQKENI. The CDR3 runs 16 residues. The CDR3 loop is CASSSRQDGDPYEQYF. CDR3 DNA: TGTGCCAGCTCATCCAGACAGGACGGGGATCCCTACGAGCAGTACTTC.

The J gene is TRBJ2-1, the V gene TRBV19; 14 bases match TRBD2. This CDR3 has 16 residues. Looked up from germline, CDR1 is LNHDA and CDR2 is SQIVND (reference sequence). Trimming took 2 bases from V and 6 from J; bases not matched to a gene: 3. CDR3 coding DNA: TGTGCCAGTAGTATACTAGGGACTAGCGGGAGCAATGAGCAGTTCTTC. Protein product: CASSILGTSGSNEQFF. Variable domain in full (rest from reference TRBV19 and TRBJ2-1): DGGITQSPKYLFRKEGQNVTLSCEQNLNHDAMYWYRQDPGQGLRLIYYSQIVNDFQKGDIAEGYSVSREKKESFPLTVTSAQKNPTAFYLCASSILGTSGSNEQFFGPGTRLTVL.

This clone was observed a few times. Within the sample, other DNA sequences also encode this same CDR3. J is TRBJ2-7 and V is TRBV12-3 or TRBV12-4; 7 bases are shared with TRBD1. The CDR3 runs to 13 residues. The junction had 3 bases not matched to a gene; V was cut back by 3 bases and J by 4 bases. CDR3 protein: CASSLAGGYEQYF. CDR3 DNA: TGTGCCAGCAGTTTGGCAGGGGGATACGAGCAGTACTTC.

The gene calls are TRBV7-3 and TRBJ2-2; no definite D call. Deletions cut 1 base from V and 0 bases from J, with 9 bases between. Germline values: CDR1 SGHTA, CDR2 FQGTGA. The CDR3 sequence is 16 residues long. The DNA of the CDR3 is TGTGCCAGCAGCTTAAACACAGTCGCGAACACCGGGGAGCTGTTTTTT. It translates to CASSLNTVANTGELFF.

The chain is built from TRBV11-3 and TRBJ2-1; the match to TRBD2 covers 7 bases. The CDR3 is 15 amino acids. Losses at the gene ends were 0 bases for V and 7 bases for J; bases not matched to a gene: 6. CDR1 and CDR2 from the germline V gene are SGHNT and YENEEA. The CDR3 DNA sequence: TGTGCCAGCAGCTTAGATGGGGGGGTAGGGAATGAGCAGTTCTTC. Its translation is CASSLDGGVGNEQFF.

The chain uses TRBV9 and TRBJ2-2; 8 positions agree with TRBD2. This CDR3 spans 15 amino acids. Looked up from germline, CDR1 is SGDLS and CDR2 is YYNGEE. With V trimmed by 3 bases and J by 6 bases, 7 bases remained unmatched. Written as DNA, the CDR3 is TGTGCCAGCAGCGCTAGGGCTAGCGGGCCCGGGGAGCTGTTTTTT. This sequence encodes CASSARASGPGELFF.

The rearrangement uses TRBV25-1 and TRBJ2-2; D is possibly TRBD2 (6 bases). CDR1 MGHDK and CDR2 SYGVNS come from the germline V gene. V lost 6 bases to trimming and J lost 4 bases, with 12 bases between them. This CDR3 is built from 14 residues. For the CDR3, the DNA is TGTGCCAGCAGGGAGGGGCAGATCACCGGGGAGCTGTTTTTT. Translation gives CASREGQITGELFF.

This sequence joins TRBV5-1 and TRBJ1-1; TRBD1 matches 7 bases. The germline V gene encodes CDR1 SGHRS and CDR2 YFSETQ. The ends lost 6 bases at V and 5 bases at J; junction bases unmatched: 13. This CDR3 is built from 15 residues. The CDR3 reads CASIPQGGRKTEAFF. CDR3 DNA: TGCGCCAGCATCCCTCAGGGGGGCCGGAAGACTGAAGCTTTCTTT.

This chain's CDR3 is CASSLSPGQRLRYTF. CDR3 DNA: TGTGCCAGCAGTTTATCCCCGGGACAGCGCCTCCGCTACACCTTC. The chain uses TRBV27 and TRBJ1-2; 7 nucleotides line up with TRBD1. Trimming removed 0 bases from V and 9 bases from J; junction bases left unmatched: 10. CDR3 size: 15 residues. Germline CDR1 and CDR2: MNHEY and SMNVEV (reference sequence).

The chain combines TRBV6-5 with TRBJ1-1, with 8 bases lining up with TRBD1. Germline loops: CDR1 MNHEY, CDR2 SVGAGI. V dropped 7 bases and J dropped 0; count of bases not matched to a gene: 4. The CDR3 sequence is 14 residues long. The CDR3 nucleotides are TGTGCCAGCAACCGGGACAGGATGAACACTGAAGCTTTCTTT. This encodes CASNRDRMNTEAFF.

This rearrangement joins TRBV7-2 to TRBJ2-7, with D uncertain. CDR3 size: 12 residues. Germline values: CDR1 SGHTA, CDR2 FQGNSA. Deletions cut 4 bases from V and 6 bases from J, with 10 bases between. The chain's CDR3 is CASSSYLGEQYF. In DNA, the CDR3 is TGTGCCAGCAGCTCGTATCTAGGCGAGCAGTACTTC.

The J gene is TRBJ1-2, the V gene TRBV11-3; a possible D gene is TRBD1 (6 bases). CDR3 length: 14 amino acids. Trimming took off 0 bases at V and 9 bases at J, with 14 bases between the two ends. In germline, CDR1 is SGHNT, CDR2 YENEEA. The CDR3 bases are TGTGCCAGCAGCTTAGATGGAATGCAGGGGAGCTACACCTTC. Encoded protein: CASSLDGMQGSYTF. The full variable domain, its missing parts supplied by reference TRBV11-3 and TRBJ1-2, is EAGVVQSPRYKIIEKKQPVAFWCNPISGHNTLYWYLQNLGQGPELLIRYENEEAVDDSQLPKDRFSAERLKGVDSTLKIQPAELGDSAVYLCASSLDGMQGSYTFGSGTRLTVV.

The chain recombines TRBV6-6 with TRBJ1-1; possible D gene TRBD1, 6 bases. The CDR3 covers 11 residues. The germline V gene encodes CDR1 MNHNY and CDR2 SVGAGI (reference sequence). Between the trimmed V and J ends, which lost 5 bases and 8 bases, there was a span of 9 bases. The CDR3: CASSRGQEAFF. The CDR3 region has the DNA TGTGCCAGCAGTCGGGGGCAGGAAGCTTTCTTT.

The V gene is TRBV6-5, the J gene TRBJ2-7; 9 bases are a match to TRBD1. There are 14 residues in the CDR3. Unmatched junction bases numbered 7, after V lost 6 bases and J lost 4 bases. CDR1 and CDR2 from the germline V gene are MNHEY and SVGAGI. CDR3: CASSPGTGWYEQYF. In DNA form, the CDR3 reads TGTGCCAGCAGCCCCGGGACAGGGTGGTACGAGCAGTACTTC.

The chain uses TRBV21-1 and TRBJ1-1. TRBV21-1 is reported as a pseudogene. The CDR3 has 12 amino acids. Here the CDR3 DNA reads TGTGCCAGCAGCCGTATTAACACTGAAGCTTTCTTT. Translated, it gives CASSRINTEAFF.

This clone was detected once. The V gene is TRBV7-8, the J gene TRBJ1-2; D perhaps matches TRBD1 (5 bases). V was pared by 5 bases and J by 4 bases, with 11 bases between. There are 13 residues in the CDR3. Per germline, CDR1 SGHVS and CDR2 FQNEAQ. CDR3 nucleotide sequence: TGTGCCAGCAGCATGGACATGGCCTATGGCTACACCTTC. Translating it yields CASSMDMAYGYTF.

This clone was counted once. The chain joins TRBV15 to TRBJ1-6; 10 bases map to TRBD1. Germline CDR1 is LNHNV and CDR2 is YYDKDF (reference sequence). J lost 7 bases, V lost 6 bases, and 9 bases had no gene match. This CDR3 region has 16 residues. CDR3 loop: CATRSAGQGTNSPLHF. CDR3 DNA: TGTGCCACCAGGAGTGCGGGACAGGGGACGAATTCACCCCTCCACTTT.

V and J are TRBV3-1 (or the pseudogene TRBV3-2) and TRBJ1-2; TRBD1 matches at 8 bases. J gave up 4 bases and V 0 bases, and 7 bases lay outside the gene matches. This CDR3 region has 16 residues. Germline assignment: CDR1 LGHDT and CDR2 YNNKEL (reference sequence). Here the CDR3 DNA reads TGTGCCAGCAGCCAAGAGCAGGGGGCGCGGTCCTATGGCTACACCTTC. Amino acid sequence: CASSQEQGARSYGYTF.

The V gene is TRBV10-1, the J gene TRBJ1-1; maybe TRBD1 (6 bases). Trimming left V 9 bases short and J 1 base short, with 15 bases between. CDR1 is WNHNN and CDR2 is SYGVQD in the germline V gene (reference sequence). The CDR3 consists of 14 residues. DNA for the CDR3: TGCGCCAGGCCCCTTCGGGACAAGAACACTGAAGCTTTCTTT. Its translation is CARPLRDKNTEAFF.

The V call is TRBV25-1, the J call TRBJ1-2; weak D call: TRBD1 (5 bases). V lost 1 base, J lost 7 bases, and 16 bases lay in between. CDR3 size: 15 residues. The germline CDR1 and CDR2 sequences are MGHDK and SYGVNS. The CDR3 loop reads CASSEWRRGAVGYTF. The CDR3 bases are TGTGCCAGCAGTGAATGGAGGAGGGGCGCAGTTGGCTACACCTTC.

The rearrangement links TRBV10-2 to TRBJ2-7; 7 bases agree with TRBD2. Per the germline V gene, CDR1 is WSHSY and CDR2 is SAAADI. V lost 0 bases and J lost 3; bases outside the gene matches: 8. The CDR3 length is 16 residues. CDR3 loop: CASSESGGGNYYEQYF. In DNA form, the CDR3 reads TGCGCCAGCAGTGAGTCGGGGGGGGGAAATTACTACGAGCAGTACTTC.

The rearrangement uses TRBV27 and TRBJ1-4, with a weak D call TRBD1 (5 bases). Germline V gene data show CDR1 as MNHEY and CDR2 as SMNVEV (reference sequence). This CDR3 spans 19 amino acids. Trimming took off 6 bases at V and 0 bases at J, with 23 bases between the two ends. The CDR3 sequence is CASSPGGGADYSTNEKLFF. The CDR3, as DNA: TGTGCCAGCAGCCCCGGGGGAGGGGCGGATTATTCAACTAATGAAAAACTGTTTTTT.

V usage is TRBV25-1 and J usage is TRBJ2-4; possibly TRBD1 for D (5 bases). This CDR3 spans 15 amino acids. CDR1 MGHDK and CDR2 SYGVNS come from the germline V gene. The V end was cut by 1 base, the J end by 3 bases, with 10 bases between. The CDR3 DNA sequence: TGTGCCAGCAGTGAATCCTCAAGGGGCAAAAACATTCAGTACTTC. This sequence encodes CASSESSRGKNIQYF.

For the CDR3, the DNA is TGTGCCAGCAGTCAACTAGCGGGAGGAACCAAAAACATTCAGTACTTC. The encoded protein is CASSQLAGGTKNIQYF. V is TRBV7-2 and J is TRBJ2-4, with 12 bases that match TRBD2. With V trimmed by 6 bases and J by 2 bases, 5 bases remained unmatched. Germline-derived CDR1 and CDR2 are SGHTA and FQGNSA. The CDR3 runs 16 residues.

The chain carries TRBV11-2 and TRBJ2-2, with D perhaps TRBD1 (6 bases). Germline CDR1 is SGHAT and CDR2 is FQNNGV. Trimming removed 3 bases from V and 0 bases from J, with 8 bases in between. This CDR3 spans 15 amino acids. CDR3 in amino acids: CASSFPGANTGELFF. CDR3 nucleotides: TGTGCCAGCAGCTTCCCAGGGGCGAACACCGGGGAGCTGTTTTTT.

The chain employs TRBV2 and TRBJ2-1; tentative D call: TRBD1 (6 bases). The germline V and J ends were trimmed by 4 bases and 3 bases, with 13 bases remaining between them. CDR3 length: 15 residues. Germline CDR1 and CDR2: SNHLY and FYNNEI. CDR3 in amino acids: CASSATGIHYNEQFF. Written as DNA, the CDR3 is TGTGCCAGCAGTGCTACAGGGATCCACTACAATGAGCAGTTCTTC. Full variable domain (remainder filled in from reference TRBV2 and TRBJ2-1): EPEVTQTPSHQVTQMGQEVILRCVPISNHLYFYWYRQILGQKVEFLVSFYNNEISEKSEIFDDQFSVERPDGSNFTLKIRSTKLEDSAMYFCASSATGIHYNEQFFGPGTRLTVL.

This CDR3 is CASSQRDYPETQYF. The CDR3 DNA is TGCGCCAGCAGCCAAAGGGACTATCCGGAGACCCAGTACTTC. This rearrangement joins TRBV4-3 to TRBJ2-5; TRBD2 aligns across 7 bases. Germline lookup yields CDR1 LGHNA and CDR2 YSLEER. Losses at the gene ends were 2 bases for V and 5 bases for J; bases not matched to a gene: 5. This CDR3 spans 14 amino acids.

This CDR3 is CASSFLGGMSGELFF. The CDR3 DNA reads as TGCGCCAGCAGCTTTTTAGGAGGGATGAGCGGGGAGCTGTTTTTT. The chain links TRBV5-1 to TRBJ2-2; D is possibly TRBD2 (6 bases). V lost 2 bases, J lost 7 bases, and 15 bases lay in between. Germline CDR1 reads SGHRS; CDR2 reads YFSETQ. The CDR3 runs 15 residues.